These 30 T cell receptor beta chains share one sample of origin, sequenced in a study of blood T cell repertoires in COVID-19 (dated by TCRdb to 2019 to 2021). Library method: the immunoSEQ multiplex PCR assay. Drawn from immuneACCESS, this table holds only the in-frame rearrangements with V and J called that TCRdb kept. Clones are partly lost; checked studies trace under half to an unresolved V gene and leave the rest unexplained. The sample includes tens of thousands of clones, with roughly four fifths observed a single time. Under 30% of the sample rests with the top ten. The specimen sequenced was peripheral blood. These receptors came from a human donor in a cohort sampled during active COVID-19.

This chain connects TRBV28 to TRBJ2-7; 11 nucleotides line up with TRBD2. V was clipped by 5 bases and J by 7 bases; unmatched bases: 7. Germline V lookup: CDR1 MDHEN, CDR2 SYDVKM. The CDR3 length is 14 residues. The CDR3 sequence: CASSLAGGSGEQYF. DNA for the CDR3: TGTGCCAGCAGTCTAGCGGGGGGCTCAGGAGAGCAGTACTTC.

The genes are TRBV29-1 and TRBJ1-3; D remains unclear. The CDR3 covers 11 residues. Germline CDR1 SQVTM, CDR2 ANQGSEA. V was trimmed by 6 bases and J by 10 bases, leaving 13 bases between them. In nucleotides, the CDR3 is TGCAGCGTCCAGGAAGTATGGACCATATATTTT. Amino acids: CSVQEVWTIYF.

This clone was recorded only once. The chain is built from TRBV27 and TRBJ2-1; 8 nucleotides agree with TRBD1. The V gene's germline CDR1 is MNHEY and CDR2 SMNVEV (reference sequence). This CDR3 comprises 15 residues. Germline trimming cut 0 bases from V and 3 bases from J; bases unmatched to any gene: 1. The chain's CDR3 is CASSLSRGLYNEQFF. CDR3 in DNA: TGTGCCAGCAGTTTATCCAGGGGGCTCTACAATGAGCAGTTCTTC.

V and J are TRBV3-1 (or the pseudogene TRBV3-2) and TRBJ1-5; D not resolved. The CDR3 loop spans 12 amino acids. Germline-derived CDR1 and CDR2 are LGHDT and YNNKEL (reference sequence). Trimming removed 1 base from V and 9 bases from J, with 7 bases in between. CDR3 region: CASSQGPGPQHF. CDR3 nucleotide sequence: TGTGCCAGCAGCCAAGGCCCAGGGCCCCAGCATTTT.

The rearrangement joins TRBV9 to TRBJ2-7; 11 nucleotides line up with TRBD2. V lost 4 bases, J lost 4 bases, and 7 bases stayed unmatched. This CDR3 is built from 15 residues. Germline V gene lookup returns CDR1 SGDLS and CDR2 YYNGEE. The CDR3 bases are TGTGCCAGCAGCCCAACTAGCGGGGGCCTTTACGAGCAGTACTTC. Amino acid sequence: CASSPTSGGLYEQYF.

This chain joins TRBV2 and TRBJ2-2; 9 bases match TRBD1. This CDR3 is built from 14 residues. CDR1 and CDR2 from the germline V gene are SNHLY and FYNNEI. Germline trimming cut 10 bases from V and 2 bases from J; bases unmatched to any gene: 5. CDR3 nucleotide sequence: TGTGCCATCCGGGACAGGGACAACACCGGGGAGCTGTTTTTT. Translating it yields CAIRDRDNTGELFF. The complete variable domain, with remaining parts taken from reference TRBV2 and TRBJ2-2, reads EPEVTQTPSHQVTQMGQEVILRCVPISNHLYFYWYRQILGQKVEFLVSFYNNEISEKSEIFDDQFSVERPDGSNFTLKIRSTKLEDSAMYFCAIRDRDNTGELFFGEGSRLTVL.

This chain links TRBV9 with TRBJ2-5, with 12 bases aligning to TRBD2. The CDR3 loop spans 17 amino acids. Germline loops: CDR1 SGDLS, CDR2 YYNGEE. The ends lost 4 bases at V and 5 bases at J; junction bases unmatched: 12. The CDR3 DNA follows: TGTGCCAGCAGCAAGAGCGGACTAGCGGGGACGAGGGAGACCCAGTACTTC. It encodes CASSKSGLAGTRETQYF.

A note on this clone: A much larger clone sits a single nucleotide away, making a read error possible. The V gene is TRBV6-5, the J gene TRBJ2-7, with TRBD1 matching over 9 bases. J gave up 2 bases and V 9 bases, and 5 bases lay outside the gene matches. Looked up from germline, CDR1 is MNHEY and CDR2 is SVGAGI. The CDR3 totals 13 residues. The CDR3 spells CASTGTGTYEQYF. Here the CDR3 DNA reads TGTGCCAGTACCGGGACAGGGACCTACGAGCAGTACTTC.

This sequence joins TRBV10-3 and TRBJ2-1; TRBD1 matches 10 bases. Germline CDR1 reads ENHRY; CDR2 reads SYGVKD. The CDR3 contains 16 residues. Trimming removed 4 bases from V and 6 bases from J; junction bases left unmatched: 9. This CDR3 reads CAISGGVGTGANEQFF. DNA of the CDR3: TGTGCCATCAGTGGTGGGGTCGGGACAGGGGCCAATGAGCAGTTCTTC.

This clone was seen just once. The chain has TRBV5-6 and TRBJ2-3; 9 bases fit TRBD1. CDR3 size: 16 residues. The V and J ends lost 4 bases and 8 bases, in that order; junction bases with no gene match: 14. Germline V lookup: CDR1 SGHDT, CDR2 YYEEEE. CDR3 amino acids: CASSPRPDRGYGTQYF. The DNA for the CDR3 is TGTGCCAGCAGCCCCCGGCCGGACAGGGGTTACGGTACGCAGTATTTT.

The CDR3 sequence: CASSFTGNYGYTF. The CDR3 region has the DNA TGTGCCAGCAGCTTTACAGGGAACTATGGCTACACCTTC. The genes are TRBV7-9 and TRBJ1-2, with a weak D call TRBD1 (6 bases). The V gene lost 3 bases and the J gene lost 2 bases, with 7 bases spanning the gap. CDR3 length: 13 residues. In germline, CDR1 is SEHNR, CDR2 FQNEAQ (reference sequence).

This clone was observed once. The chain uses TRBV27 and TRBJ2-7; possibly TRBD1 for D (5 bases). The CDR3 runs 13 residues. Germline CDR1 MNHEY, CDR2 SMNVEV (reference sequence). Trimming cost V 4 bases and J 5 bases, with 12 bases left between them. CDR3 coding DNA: TGTGCCAGCAGTTCCCCTAGGGGTGACGAGCAGTACTTC. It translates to CASSSPRGDEQYF.

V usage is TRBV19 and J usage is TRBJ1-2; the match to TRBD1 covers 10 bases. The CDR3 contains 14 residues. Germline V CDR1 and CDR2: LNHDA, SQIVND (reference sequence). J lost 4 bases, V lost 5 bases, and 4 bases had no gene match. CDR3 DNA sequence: TGTGCCAGTAGTCCCGGGACAGGGGCCTATGGCTACACCTTC. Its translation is CASSPGTGAYGYTF.

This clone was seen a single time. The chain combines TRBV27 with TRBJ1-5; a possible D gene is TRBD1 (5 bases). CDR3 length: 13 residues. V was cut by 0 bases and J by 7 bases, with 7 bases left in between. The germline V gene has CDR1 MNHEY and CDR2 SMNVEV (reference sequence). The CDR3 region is CASSLSGGQPQHF. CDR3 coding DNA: TGTGCCAGCAGTTTATCGGGGGGGCAGCCCCAGCATTTT.

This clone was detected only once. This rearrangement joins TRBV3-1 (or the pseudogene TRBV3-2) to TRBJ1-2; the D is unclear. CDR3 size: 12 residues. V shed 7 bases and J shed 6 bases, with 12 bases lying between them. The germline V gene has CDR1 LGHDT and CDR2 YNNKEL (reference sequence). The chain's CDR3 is CASNLHGNGYTF. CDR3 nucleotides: TGTGCCAGCAACTTGCACGGGAATGGCTACACCTTC.

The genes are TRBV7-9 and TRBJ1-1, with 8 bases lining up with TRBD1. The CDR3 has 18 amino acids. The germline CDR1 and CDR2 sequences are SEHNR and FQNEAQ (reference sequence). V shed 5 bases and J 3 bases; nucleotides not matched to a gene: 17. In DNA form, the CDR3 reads TGTGCCAGCAGCATTCTCGGACAGGGTCAACGAATGGACACTGAAGCTTTCTTT. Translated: CASSILGQGQRMDTEAFF. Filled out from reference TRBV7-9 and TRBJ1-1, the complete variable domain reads DTGVSQNPRHKITKRGQNVTFRCDPISEHNRLYWYRQTLGQGPEFLTYFQNEAQLEKSRLLSDRFSAERPKGSFSTLEIQRTEQGDSAMYLCASSILGQGQRMDTEAFFGQGTRLTVV.

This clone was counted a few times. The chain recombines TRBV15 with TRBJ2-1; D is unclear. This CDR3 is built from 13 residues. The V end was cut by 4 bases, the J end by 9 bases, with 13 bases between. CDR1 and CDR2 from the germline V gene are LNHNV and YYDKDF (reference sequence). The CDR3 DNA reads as TGTGCCACCAGCATAGCTGGTGGTCTTGAGCAGTTCTTC. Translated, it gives CATSIAGGLEQFF.

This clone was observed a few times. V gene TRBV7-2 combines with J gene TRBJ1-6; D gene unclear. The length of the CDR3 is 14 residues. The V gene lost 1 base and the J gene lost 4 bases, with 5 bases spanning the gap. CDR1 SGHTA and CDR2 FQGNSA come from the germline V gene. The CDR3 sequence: CASSLGSYNSPLHF. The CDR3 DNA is TGTGCCAGCAGCTTAGGCAGTTATAATTCACCCCTCCACTTT.

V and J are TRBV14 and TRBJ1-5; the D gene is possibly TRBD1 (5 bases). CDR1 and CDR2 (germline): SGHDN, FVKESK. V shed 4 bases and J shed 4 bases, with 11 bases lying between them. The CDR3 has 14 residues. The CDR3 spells CASSRGGANQPQHF. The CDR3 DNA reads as TGTGCCAGCAGCCGAGGAGGGGCAAATCAGCCCCAGCATTTT.

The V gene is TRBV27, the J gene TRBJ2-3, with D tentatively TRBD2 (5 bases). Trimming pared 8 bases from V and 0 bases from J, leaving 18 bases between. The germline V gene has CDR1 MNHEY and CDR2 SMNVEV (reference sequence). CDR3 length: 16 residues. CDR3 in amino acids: CASGPLAPTSTDTQYF. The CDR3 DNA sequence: TGTGCCAGCGGCCCCCTAGCTCCCACTAGCACAGATACGCAGTATTTT.

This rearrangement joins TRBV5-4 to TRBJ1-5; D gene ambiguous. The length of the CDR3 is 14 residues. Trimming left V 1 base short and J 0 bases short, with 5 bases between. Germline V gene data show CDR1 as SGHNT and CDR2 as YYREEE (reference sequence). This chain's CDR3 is CASSLYGSNQPQHF. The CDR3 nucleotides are TGTGCCAGCAGCTTGTACGGTAGCAATCAGCCCCAGCATTTT.

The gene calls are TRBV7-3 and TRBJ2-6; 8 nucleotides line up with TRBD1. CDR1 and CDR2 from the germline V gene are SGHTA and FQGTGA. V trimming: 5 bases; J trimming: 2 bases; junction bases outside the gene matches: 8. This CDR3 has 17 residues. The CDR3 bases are TGTGCCAGCAGCCGTACTAACAGGGGGGCTGGGGCCAACGTCCTGACTTTC. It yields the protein CASSRTNRGAGANVLTF. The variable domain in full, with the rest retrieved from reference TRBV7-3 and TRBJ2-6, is GAGVSQTPSNKVTEKGKYVELRCDPISGHTALYWYRQSLGQGPEFLIYFQGTGAADDSGLPNDRFFAVRPEGSVSTLKIQRTERGDSAVYLCASSRTNRGAGANVLTFGAGSRLTVL.

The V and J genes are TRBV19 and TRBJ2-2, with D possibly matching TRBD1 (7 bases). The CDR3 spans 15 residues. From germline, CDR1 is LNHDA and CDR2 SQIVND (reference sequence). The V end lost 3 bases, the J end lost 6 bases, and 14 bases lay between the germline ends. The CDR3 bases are TGTGCCAGTAGTATGGAGGGGGCGAGCGCCGGGGAGCTGTTTTTT. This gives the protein CASSMEGASAGELFF.

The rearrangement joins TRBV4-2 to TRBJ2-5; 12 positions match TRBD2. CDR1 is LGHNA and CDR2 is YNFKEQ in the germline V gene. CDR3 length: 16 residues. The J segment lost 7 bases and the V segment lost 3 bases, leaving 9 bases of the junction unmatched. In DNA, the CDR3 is TGTGCCAGCAGCCAGGGGGGACTAGCGGGTGCGGGGACCCAGTACTTC. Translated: CASSQGGLAGAGTQYF.

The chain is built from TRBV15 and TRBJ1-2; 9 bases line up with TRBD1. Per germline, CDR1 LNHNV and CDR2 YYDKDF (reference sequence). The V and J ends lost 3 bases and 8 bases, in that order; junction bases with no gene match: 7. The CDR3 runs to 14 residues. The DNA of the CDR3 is TGTGCCACCAGCAGCCGTAGGACAGGGGTAGGCTACACCTTC. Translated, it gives CATSSRRTGVGYTF.

CDR3 nucleotide sequence: TGTGCCAGCAGTTACTGGACGGGGAGGCATGAAAAACTGTTTTTT. This gives the protein CASSYWTGRHEKLFF. The V gene is TRBV6-5, the J gene TRBJ1-4, with D uncertain. Germline CDR1 MNHEY, CDR2 SVGAGI. This CDR3 has 15 residues. The V gene lost 1 base and the J gene lost 6 bases, with 12 bases spanning the gap.

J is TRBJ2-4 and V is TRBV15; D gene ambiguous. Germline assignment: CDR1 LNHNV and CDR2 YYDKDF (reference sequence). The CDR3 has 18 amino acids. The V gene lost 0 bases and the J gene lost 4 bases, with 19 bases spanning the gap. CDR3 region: CATSRDRSAREAKNIQYF. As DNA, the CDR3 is TGTGCCACCAGCAGAGATAGGTCGGCCAGAGAGGCAAAAAACATTCAGTACTTC.

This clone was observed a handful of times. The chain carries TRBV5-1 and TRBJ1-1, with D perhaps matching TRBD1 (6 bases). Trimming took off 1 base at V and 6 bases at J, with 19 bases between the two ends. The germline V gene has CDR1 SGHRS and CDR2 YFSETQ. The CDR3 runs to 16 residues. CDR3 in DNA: TGCGCCAGCAGCTTGCAGGGGATCGGATCTAGTGCTGAAGCTTTCTTT. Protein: CASSLQGIGSSAEAFF.

The CDR3 sequence is CATSRGQGAGTDTQYF. CDR3 coding DNA: TGTGCCACCAGCAGAGGACAGGGCGCCGGCACAGATACGCAGTATTTT. The V and J genes are TRBV15 and TRBJ2-3, with TRBD1 matching 7 bases. The V gene's germline CDR1 is LNHNV and CDR2 YYDKDF (reference sequence). J lost 1 base, V lost 1 base, and 5 bases had no gene match. The CDR3 runs to 16 residues.

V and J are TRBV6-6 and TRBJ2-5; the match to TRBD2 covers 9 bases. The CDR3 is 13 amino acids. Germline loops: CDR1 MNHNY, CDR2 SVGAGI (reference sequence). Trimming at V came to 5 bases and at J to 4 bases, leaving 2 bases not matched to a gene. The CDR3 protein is CASSDSGGETQYF. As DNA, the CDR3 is TGTGCCAGCAGTGATAGCGGGGGAGAGACCCAGTACTTC.